What follows are 9 T cell receptor beta chains derived from one specimen sequenced in a study of shared clonotypes between healthy human individuals. Measured with immunoSEQ multiplex PCR; TCRdb has only the in-frame clones, and not every one. The repertoire holds about 490,000 clones, with 60% to 80% as singletons. Material: PBMCs. These receptors were collected from a woman aged 40 to 49 in good health. Some clones in this sample may be carry-over from other donors' samples.

This clone was detected a few times. The V and J genes are TRBV28 and TRBJ1-1, with no clear D. The CDR3 is made up of 11 amino acids. Germline values: CDR1 MDHEN, CDR2 SYDVKM. The germline V and J ends were trimmed by 9 bases and 5 bases, with 10 bases remaining between them. CDR3 sequence reads: CASDGVTEAFF. The CDR3 bases are TGTGCCAGTGACGGGGTTACTGAAGCTTTCTTT.

The chain has TRBV19 and TRBJ1-2, with D tentatively TRBD1 (6 bases). V shed 6 bases and J shed 6 bases, with 14 bases lying between them. Germline V lookup: CDR1 LNHDA, CDR2 SQIVND (reference sequence). This CDR3 is built from 13 residues. The CDR3 DNA reads as TGTGCCAGTAGGTATGACAGGTCGCATGGCTACACCTTC. Residues: CASRYDRSHGYTF.

This clone was seen a few times. The V call is TRBV2, the J call TRBJ2-5, with 8 bases lining up with TRBD1. Germline CDR1 and CDR2: SNHLY and FYNNEI. V was clipped by 10 bases and J by 1 base; unmatched bases: 5. This CDR3 region has 13 residues. Here the CDR3 reads CATSRGLQETQYF. The CDR3 nucleotides read TGTGCCACTTCCAGGGGGCTCCAAGAGACCCAGTACTTC.

V and J are TRBV15 and TRBJ2-1, with 9 bases matching TRBD2. CDR1 LNHNV and CDR2 YYDKDF come from the germline V gene (reference sequence). The CDR3 sequence is 16 residues long. The junction had 7 bases not matched to a gene; V was cut back by 0 bases and J by 7 bases. The CDR3 loop reads CATSRDMGSGSNEQFF. CDR3 DNA sequence: TGTGCCACCAGCAGAGATATGGGTAGCGGGAGTAATGAGCAGTTCTTC.

The chain links TRBV30 to TRBJ2-1; D ambiguous. The CDR3 contains 16 residues. Germline CDR1 is GTSNPN and CDR2 is SVGIG (reference sequence). Trimming shortened V by 1 base and J by 0 bases, and 13 bases separated the two germline ends. CDR3 sequence reads: CAWSGTITSSYNEQFF. CDR3 sequence (DNA): TGTGCCTGGAGTGGGACGATCACGAGCTCCTACAATGAGCAGTTCTTC.

About this clone: This likely traces to a read error, being one base from a far larger clone. The sample has other DNA sequences that encode this CDR3 too. This chain links TRBV30 with TRBJ2-3, with 7 bases lining up with TRBD2. This CDR3 is built from 17 residues. V was clipped by 2 bases and J by 6 bases; unmatched bases: 17. Germline lookup yields CDR1 GTSNPN and CDR2 SVGIG (reference sequence). The CDR3 nucleotides are TGTGCCTGGAGTAGCACGGGAGGAGAGATAATCACGGATACGCAGTATTTT. Translation gives CAWSSTGGEIITDTQYF.

V is TRBV7-9 and J is TRBJ2-7; TRBD1 is a possible D gene (6 bases). Germline V gene lookup returns CDR1 SEHNR and CDR2 FQNEAQ (reference sequence). V dropped 1 base and J dropped 0 bases, with 10 bases sitting between them. The CDR3 is 15 amino acids. CDR3 region: CASSLGQDFSYEQYF. The CDR3 nucleotides read TGTGCCAGCAGCTTAGGACAGGATTTCTCCTACGAGCAGTACTTC.

This chain connects TRBV19 to TRBJ1-5, with D uncertain. The germline V gene has CDR1 LNHDA and CDR2 SQIVND (reference sequence). The V end lost 2 bases, the J end lost 4 bases, and 15 bases lay between the germline ends. The CDR3 is 16 amino acids. CDR3 DNA sequence: TGTGCCAGTAGTATATTCGGCCGGGGAGGGAATCAGCCCCAGCATTTT. This sequence encodes CASSIFGRGGNQPQHF.

V gene TRBV10-3 combines with J gene TRBJ2-2; tentatively, D is TRBD2 (5 bases). The germline V and J ends were trimmed by 6 bases and 3 bases, with 11 bases remaining between them. The germline gives CDR1 ENHRY, CDR2 SYGVKD. The CDR3 spans 14 residues. The CDR3 spells CAIRPGRDTGELFF. For the CDR3, the DNA is TGTGCCATCAGACCTGGGCGGGACACCGGGGAGCTGTTTTTT.